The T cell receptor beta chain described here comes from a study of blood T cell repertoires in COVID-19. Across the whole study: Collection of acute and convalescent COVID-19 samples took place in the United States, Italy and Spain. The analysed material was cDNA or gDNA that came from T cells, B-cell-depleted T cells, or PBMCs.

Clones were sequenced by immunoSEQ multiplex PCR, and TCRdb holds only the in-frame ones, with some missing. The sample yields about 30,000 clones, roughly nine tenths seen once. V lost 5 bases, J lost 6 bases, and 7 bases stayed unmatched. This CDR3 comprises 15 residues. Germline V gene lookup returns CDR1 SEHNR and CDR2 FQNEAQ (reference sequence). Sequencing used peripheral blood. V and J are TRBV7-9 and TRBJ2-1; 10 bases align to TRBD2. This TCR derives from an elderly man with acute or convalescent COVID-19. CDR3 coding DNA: TGTGCCAGCAGCACCCGAAGCGGGAGGGGCAATGAGCAGTTCTTC. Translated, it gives CASSTRSGRGNEQFF.